The 32 T cell receptor beta chains below all came from one sample that was sequenced in a study of shared clonotypes between healthy human individuals. CD8 cells regarded as naive lacked CD45RO, were positively chosen for CCR7, and omitted terminally differentiated effector memory CD45RA+ cells. Sequenced by immunoSEQ multiplex PCR; TCRdb stores in-frame clones only, minus some. The table has approximately 2,000,000 clones, around 93% seen once. The sample was naive CD8+ T cells from PBMCs. The receptors come from a man in his late teens or twenties in good health. Some clones in this sample may be carry-over from other donors' samples.

The chain uses TRBV4-1 and TRBJ2-7; D call uncertain. Looked up from germline, CDR1 is MGHRA and CDR2 is YSYEKL. The CDR3 covers 14 residues. Trimming stripped 0 bases from V and 4 bases from J, with 10 bases between. The CDR3 region has the DNA TGCGCCAGCAGCCAAGATGCGGCAGCATACGAGCAGTACTTC. Translated, it gives CASSQDAAAYEQYF.

The CDR3 region is CASSLGGSTGPEAVAFF. The CDR3 DNA follows: TGTGCCAGCAGCTTAGGAGGATCGACAGGACCCGAGGCGGTAGCTTTCTTT. This chain uses TRBV11-2 with TRBJ1-1; D may be TRBD1 (6 bases). This CDR3 spans 17 amino acids. Trimming cost V 1 base and J 10 bases, with 25 bases left between them. Germline CDR1 is SGHAT and CDR2 is FQNNGV.

The gene calls are TRBV28 and TRBJ2-1; 12 bases fit TRBD2. The J segment lost 9 bases and the V segment lost 7 bases, leaving 10 bases of the junction unmatched. The CDR3 totals 15 residues. Germline V lookup: CDR1 MDHEN, CDR2 SYDVKM. The CDR3 reads CASIDQTSGGGEQFF. CDR3 in DNA: TGTGCCAGCATCGATCAGACTAGCGGGGGCGGTGAGCAGTTCTTC. Using reference TRBV28 and TRBJ2-1 for the parts outside the CDR3, the full variable domain is DVKVTQSSRYLVKRTGEKVFLECVQDMDHENMFWYRQDPGLGLRLIYFSYDVKMKEKGDIPEGYSVSREKKERFSLILESASTNQTSMYLCASIDQTSGGGEQFFGPGTRLTVL.

The V gene is TRBV28, the J gene TRBJ2-6; perhaps TRBD1 as D (6 bases). Trimming stripped 6 bases from V and 13 bases from J, with 16 bases between. Germline V gives CDR1 MDHEN, CDR2 SYDVKM. This CDR3 comprises 13 residues. This CDR3 reads CASRPDRGDVLTF. The CDR3 DNA follows: TGTGCCAGCAGACCGGACAGAGGGGATGTCCTGACTTTC.

The chain is built from TRBV6-1 and TRBJ2-5; no clear D. There are 17 residues in the CDR3. The germline CDR1 and CDR2 sequences are MNHNS and SASEGT. Trimming took off 1 base at V and 0 bases at J, with 15 bases between the two ends. The chain's CDR3 is CASSEGVNTLYQETQYF. CDR3 DNA: TGTGCCAGCAGTGAAGGTGTGAACACCCTTTACCAAGAGACCCAGTACTTC.

V is TRBV29-1 and J is TRBJ1-2; a possible D gene is TRBD1 (6 bases). The germline gives CDR1 SQVTM, CDR2 ANQGSEA. The CDR3 sequence is 11 residues long. Trimming shortened V by 7 bases and J by 8 bases, and 14 bases separated the two germline ends. CDR3 bases: TGCAGCGCCCGAGGGGGGGGCGGCTACACCTTC. Translating gives CSARGGGGYTF.

This rearrangement joins TRBV28 to TRBJ2-1; weak D call: TRBD2 (6 bases). Trimming cost V 5 bases and J 8 bases, with 19 bases left between them. Germline V gives CDR1 MDHEN, CDR2 SYDVKM. The CDR3 has 15 residues. For the CDR3, the DNA is TGTGCCAGCAGTCCCTCACCGGGAGTTGGTGATGAGCAGTTCTTC. Amino acid sequence: CASSPSPGVGDEQFF.

A single count supports this clone. The rearrangement joins TRBV6-6 to TRBJ2-3; TRBD2 aligns across 7 bases. The CDR3 runs to 13 residues. In germline, CDR1 is MNHNY, CDR2 SVGAGI (reference sequence). Losses at the gene ends were 7 bases for V and 4 bases for J; bases not matched to a gene: 5. The CDR3 sequence is CASISRGADTQYF. The CDR3 coding sequence is TGTGCCAGCATCTCCCGGGGGGCAGATACGCAGTATTTT.

This sequence joins TRBV7-9 and TRBJ1-1, with 7 nucleotides matching TRBD1. Germline CDR1 SEHNR, CDR2 FQNEAQ (reference sequence). This CDR3 contains 12 residues. The V gene end was trimmed by 10 bases and the J gene end by 8 bases; junction bases not matched to a gene: 10. The CDR3 here is CATWDRLEEAFF. CDR3 sequence (DNA): TGTGCCACCTGGGACAGACTAGAAGAAGCTTTCTTT.

The chain carries TRBV6-1 and TRBJ2-7; maybe TRBD1 (5 bases). CDR3 size: 14 residues. V dropped 2 bases and J dropped 5 bases, with 13 bases sitting between them. Germline V gene sequence: CDR1 MNHNS, CDR2 SASEGT. This CDR3 reads CASSEFQGSDEQYF. CDR3 in DNA: TGTGCCAGCAGTGAATTTCAGGGTTCCGACGAGCAGTACTTC.

The table lists this clone with a count of one. J is TRBJ2-2 and V is TRBV7-9; 9 bases are a match to TRBD1. V gave up 8 bases and J gave up 4 bases; unmatched junction bases: 11. The length of the CDR3 is 16 residues. In germline, CDR1 is SEHNR, CDR2 FQNEAQ (reference sequence). This CDR3 reads CASGTPGQGGTGELFF. For the CDR3, the DNA is TGTGCCAGCGGTACCCCGGGACAGGGTGGCACCGGGGAGCTGTTTTTT.

This clone was seen once. The rearrangement links TRBV5-1 to TRBJ1-1; 9 bases are shared with TRBD1. V was pared by 0 bases and J by 11 bases, with 8 bases of the junction left unmatched. This CDR3 spans 14 amino acids. In germline, CDR1 is SGHRS, CDR2 YFSETQ. Here the CDR3 reads CASSLAGDRVKAFF. In nucleotides, the CDR3 is TGCGCCAGCAGCTTGGCGGGGGACAGGGTTAAGGCTTTCTTT.

The J gene is TRBJ1-1, the V gene TRBV4-1; no definite D call. This CDR3 has 14 amino acids. Germline lookup yields CDR1 MGHRA and CDR2 YSYEKL. Trimming left V 1 base short and J 4 bases short, with 10 bases between. CDR3 nucleotide sequence: TGCGCCAGCAGCCAAGTGGCAGGACGCACTGAAGCTTTCTTT. This codes for CASSQVAGRTEAFF.

The CDR3, as DNA: TGTGCCAGCAGCTTTCAGGGTAGCGCAAACTACGAGCAGTACTTC. It yields the protein CASSFQGSANYEQYF. The rearrangement uses TRBV5-4 and TRBJ2-7; possibly TRBD1 or TRBD2 for D (5 bases each). The CDR3 runs to 15 residues. The V gene lost 2 bases and the J gene lost 3 bases, with 15 bases spanning the gap. Germline-derived CDR1 and CDR2 are SGHNT and YYREEE (reference sequence).

The genes are TRBV28 and TRBJ2-3; 7 bases fit TRBD1. Germline lookup yields CDR1 MDHEN and CDR2 SYDVKM. The V segment lost 6 bases and the J segment 6 bases; nucleotides outside the gene matches: 12. This CDR3 has 15 amino acids. The chain's CDR3 is CASRNRDSVKDTQYF. CDR3 DNA sequence: TGTGCCAGCAGGAACAGGGACAGTGTCAAGGATACGCAGTATTTT.

The chain links TRBV7-9 to TRBJ2-5, with D possibly matching TRBD2 (6 bases). Germline-derived CDR1 and CDR2 are SEHNR and FQNEAQ (reference sequence). The CDR3 spans 16 residues. V lost 5 bases to trimming and J lost 5 bases, with 21 bases between them. The CDR3 here is CASSSKGLQPGETQYF. CDR3 bases: TGTGCCAGCAGCAGCAAGGGACTTCAACCGGGGGAGACCCAGTACTTC.

The chain recombines TRBV5-1 with TRBJ1-1; 8 nucleotides line up with TRBD1. The germline V gene encodes CDR1 SGHRS and CDR2 YFSETQ. The ends lost 4 bases at V and 6 bases at J; junction bases unmatched: 2. The CDR3 loop spans 12 amino acids. Here the CDR3 reads CASSVDRAEAFF. The CDR3 DNA is TGCGCCAGCAGCGTGGACAGGGCTGAAGCTTTCTTT.

V and J are TRBV6-1 and TRBJ2-1; D is undetermined. The V gene lost 0 bases and the J gene lost 2 bases, with 8 bases spanning the gap. Germline values: CDR1 MNHNS, CDR2 SASEGT. The CDR3 consists of 15 residues. The CDR3 DNA follows: TGTGCCAGCAGTGAAGCCCAGAGGACCTACAATGAGCAGTTCTTC. The encoded protein is CASSEAQRTYNEQFF.

The chain uses TRBV5-6 and TRBJ1-4; D possibly corresponds to TRBD1 (6 bases). The V gene lost 0 bases and the J gene lost 8 bases, with 11 bases spanning the gap. CDR1 SGHDT and CDR2 YYEEEE come from the germline V gene. The CDR3 sequence is 14 residues long. In nucleotides, the CDR3 is TGTGCCAGCAGCTTGGCGCGGGGGGGCGAAAAACTGTTTTTT. Translating gives CASSLARGGEKLFF.

The genes are TRBV6-1 and TRBJ2-7, with D perhaps assigned TRBD1 or TRBD2 (5 bases each). V lost 5 bases to trimming and J lost 2 bases, with 16 bases between them. This CDR3 region has 15 residues. CDR1 and CDR2 from the germline V gene are MNHNS and SASEGT. CDR3 protein: CASSPVGRKAYEQYF. In nucleotides, the CDR3 is TGTGCCAGCAGTCCGGTGGGACGGAAAGCCTACGAGCAGTACTTC.

This sequence joins TRBV5-1 and TRBJ2-6; unclear D gene. V lost 1 base to trimming and J lost 1 base, with 6 bases between them. CDR1 SGHRS and CDR2 YFSETQ come from the germline V gene. This CDR3 comprises 15 residues. CDR3 in DNA: TGCGCCAGCAGCTTGCTCGGTTCTGGGGCCAACGTCCTGACTTTC. Translation gives CASSLLGSGANVLTF. The whole variable domain, remainder taken from reference TRBV5-1 and TRBJ2-6, is KAGVTQTPRYLIKTRGQQVTLSCSPISGHRSVSWYQQTPGQGLQFLFEYFSETQRNKGNFPGRFSGRQFSNSRSEMNVSTLELGDSALYLCASSLLGSGANVLTFGAGSRLTVL.

The chain uses TRBV27 and TRBJ2-2; D is undetermined. CDR3 length equals 18 residues. The V and J ends lost 2 bases and 1 base respectively, with 17 bases between them. Germline CDR1 reads MNHEY; CDR2 reads SMNVEV (reference sequence). The CDR3 DNA is TGTGCCAGCAGTTTAGGGTCCGCTACCGCGCGGAACACCGGGGAGCTGTTTTTT. Translation: CASSLGSATARNTGELFF.

This sequence joins TRBV7-6 and TRBJ2-5, with 13 bases aligning to TRBD2. CDR3 length: 16 amino acids. Germline CDR1 is SGHVS and CDR2 is FNYEAQ. Trimming cost V 0 bases and J 4 bases; bases outside gene matches: 2. The CDR3 sequence: CASSLATSGRRETQYF. The CDR3, as DNA: TGTGCCAGCAGCTTAGCGACTAGCGGGAGGCGAGAGACCCAGTACTTC.

CDR3 bases: TGTGCCAGTAGTGTACCGGGACTCCGGATGAACACTGAAGCTTTCTTT. Amino acids: CASSVPGLRMNTEAFF. J is TRBJ1-1 and V is TRBV19, with D maybe TRBD1 (5 bases). The V gene lost 5 bases and the J gene lost 0 bases, with 16 bases spanning the gap. The CDR3 is 16 amino acids. Per germline, CDR1 LNHDA and CDR2 SQIVND (reference sequence).

This clone was seen once. The rearrangement joins TRBV7-7 to TRBJ2-5; tentative D call: TRBD2 (7 bases). Between the trimmed V and J ends, which lost 5 bases and 7 bases, there was a span of 14 bases. Germline V gives CDR1 SSHAT, CDR2 FNYEAQ (reference sequence). The CDR3 runs 13 residues. In DNA, the CDR3 is TGTGCCAGCAGCCTAACAGGGAGGGGGACCCAGTACTTC. Its protein product is CASSLTGRGTQYF.

The V gene is TRBV6-5, the J gene TRBJ1-1; 7 nucleotides align to TRBD1. The germline CDR1 and CDR2 sequences are MNHEY and SVGAGI. The CDR3 sequence is 15 residues long. V lost 2 bases, J lost 1 base, and 4 bases stayed unmatched. The CDR3 nucleotides read TGTGCCAGCAGTTACGCCTACAGGGGGAACACTGAAGCTTTCTTT. Its translation is CASSYAYRGNTEAFF.

V usage is TRBV28 and J usage is TRBJ1-1, with D tentatively TRBD1 (6 bases). V lost 2 bases and J 8 bases, leaving 18 bases between the germline ends. Germline CDR1 is MDHEN and CDR2 is SYDVKM. There are 15 residues in the CDR3. The CDR3 DNA reads as TGTGCCAGCAGTTTACTCGGGGGCGCGTTTATGGAAGCTTTCTTT. It is translated as CASSLLGGAFMEAFF.

The J gene is TRBJ2-1, the V gene TRBV7-9, with 10 bases identical to TRBD1. Germline V gene sequence: CDR1 SEHNR, CDR2 FQNEAQ (reference sequence). J was trimmed by 10 bases and V by 5 bases; bases with no gene match: 14. The CDR3 length is 16 residues. The CDR3 here is CASSLVETGGLGEQFF. DNA for the CDR3: TGTGCCAGCAGCCTTGTGGAGACAGGGGGCTTAGGAGAGCAGTTCTTC.

CDR3 sequence reads: CAWSVQGLGISYEQYF. In DNA form, the CDR3 reads TGTGCCTGGAGTGTACAAGGATTAGGAATCTCCTACGAGCAGTACTTC. The chain couples TRBV30 to TRBJ2-5; D is undetermined. The J call may be in error: the DNA end matches TRBJ2-7 better. Germline V gives CDR1 GTSNPN, CDR2 SVGIG (reference sequence). CDR3 length: 16 residues.

V gene TRBV6-5 combines with J gene TRBJ2-7; perhaps TRBD1 as D (6 bases). The CDR3 has 15 residues. CDR1 is MNHEY and CDR2 is SVGAGI in the germline V gene. The germline V and J ends were trimmed by 0 bases and 9 bases, with 18 bases remaining between them. The CDR3 nucleotides are TGTGCCAGCAGTTACTCCCGGACAGCTACGAGGGGGCAGTACTTC. Protein product: CASSYSRTATRGQYF.

The V gene is TRBV6-5, the J gene TRBJ1-1; possible D gene TRBD1, 5 bases. From germline, CDR1 is MNHEY and CDR2 SVGAGI. The CDR3 is made up of 12 amino acids. The CDR3 nucleotides are TGTACTTCCTCGACGCCGGGGGCTGAAGCTTTCTTT. Translated: CTSSTPGAEAFF.

Concerning this clone: This specimen includes other DNA sequences encoding the same CDR3. The chain links TRBV27 to TRBJ1-1; 7 bases align to TRBD1. There are 14 residues in the CDR3. Germline CDR1 reads MNHEY; CDR2 reads SMNVEV (reference sequence). V shed 3 bases and J 0 bases; nucleotides not matched to a gene: 1. The CDR3 sequence is CASSFGTVNTEAFF. The CDR3 nucleotides are TGTGCCAGCAGTTTCGGGACAGTGAACACTGAAGCTTTCTTT.